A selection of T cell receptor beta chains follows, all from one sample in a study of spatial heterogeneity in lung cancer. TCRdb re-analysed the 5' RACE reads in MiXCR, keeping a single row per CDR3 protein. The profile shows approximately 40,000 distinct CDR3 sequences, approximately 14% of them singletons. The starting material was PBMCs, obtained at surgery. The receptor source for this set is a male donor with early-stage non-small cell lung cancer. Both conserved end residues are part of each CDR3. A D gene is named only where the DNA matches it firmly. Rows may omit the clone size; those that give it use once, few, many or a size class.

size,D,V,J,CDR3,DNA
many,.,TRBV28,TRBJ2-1,CASSWRGLSSYNEQFF,TGTGCCAGCAGTTGGCGGGGGCTCAGCTCCTACAATGAGCAGTTCTTC
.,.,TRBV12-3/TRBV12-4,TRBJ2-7,CASSVSSPPYEQYF,TGTGCCAGCAGTGTTTCTAGTCCCCCCTACGAGCAGTACTTC
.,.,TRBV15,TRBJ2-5,CATSRAIRLPEETQYF,TGTGCCACCAGCAGAGCTATAAGGCTGCCCGAAGAGACCCAGTACTTC
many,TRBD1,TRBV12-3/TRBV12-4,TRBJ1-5,CASRLTGDVNQPQHF,TGTGCCAGCAGGTTGACAGGGGATGTCAATCAGCCCCAGCATTTT
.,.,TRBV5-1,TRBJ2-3,CASSLAPTDTQYF,TGCGCCAGCAGCTTGGCCCCCACAGATACGCAGTATTTT
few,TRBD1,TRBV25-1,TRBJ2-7,CASSESVRGTEQYF,TGTGCCAGCAGTGAATCCGTCAGGGGGACCGAGCAGTACTTC
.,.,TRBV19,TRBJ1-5,CASSVYGDQPQHF,TGTGCCAGTAGTGTCTACGGCGATCAGCCCCAGCATTTT
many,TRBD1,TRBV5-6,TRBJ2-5,CASSLADRDIETQYF,TGTGCCAGCAGCTTGGCGGACAGGGACATAGAGACCCAGTACTTC
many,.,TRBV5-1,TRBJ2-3,CASSLGLDGDTQYF,TGCGCCAGCAGCTTGGGCCTTGACGGAGATACGCAGTATTTT
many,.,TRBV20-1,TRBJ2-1,CSARGPSSYNEQFF,TGCAGTGCTAGAGGACCGAGCTCCTACAATGAGCAGTTCTTC
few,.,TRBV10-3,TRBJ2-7,CAISDRHASSYEQYF,TGTGCCATCAGTGACAGACACGCGAGCTCCTACGAGCAGTACTTC
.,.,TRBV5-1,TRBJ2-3,CASSLDPGLRTDTQYF,TGCGCCAGCAGCTTGGATCCTGGACTTCGCACAGATACGCAGTATTTT
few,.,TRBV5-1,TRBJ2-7,CASSPNLGEGVPYEQYF,TGCGCCAGCAGCCCGAACTTGGGGGAAGGGGTTCCCTACGAGCAGTACTTC
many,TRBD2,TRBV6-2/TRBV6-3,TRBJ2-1,CASSSISGRGHNEQFF,TGTGCCAGCAGTTCCATTAGCGGGAGGGGACACAATGAGCAGTTCTTC
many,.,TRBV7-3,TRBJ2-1,CASSWAASSYNEQFF,TGTGCCAGCAGCTGGGCGGCCAGCTCCTACAATGAGCAGTTCTTC
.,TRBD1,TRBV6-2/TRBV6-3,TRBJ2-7,CASRPTGTGTYEQYF,TGTGCCAGCAGACCCACCGGGACAGGGACGTACGAGCAGTACTTC
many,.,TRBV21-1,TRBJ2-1,CASSKAVSGGVYNEQFF,TGTGCCAGCAGCAAGGCCGTGTCAGGGGGTGTGTACAATGAGCAGTTCTTC
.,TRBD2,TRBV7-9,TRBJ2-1,CASSLSSGLVYNEQFF,TGTGCCAGCAGCTTATCTAGCGGATTGGTCTACAATGAGCAGTTCTTC
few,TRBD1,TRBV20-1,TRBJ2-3,CSAPKWTGPSTDTQYF,TGCAGTGCTCCAAAATGGACAGGGCCTAGCACAGATACGCAGTATTTT
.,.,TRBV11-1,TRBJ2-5,CASSLLWGGEETQYF,TGTGCCAGCAGCTTACTGTGGGGCGGAGAAGAGACCCAGTACTTC
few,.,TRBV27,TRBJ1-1,CASSLSKWTEAFF,TGTGCCAGCAGTTTATCTAAGTGGACTGAAGCTTTCTTT
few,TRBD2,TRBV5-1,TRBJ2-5,CASSTGLAGNQETQYF,TGCGCCAGCAGCACCGGACTAGCGGGCAACCAAGAGACCCAGTACTTC
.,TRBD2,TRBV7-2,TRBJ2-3,CASSLGLALSTDTQYF,TGTGCCAGCAGCTTAGGACTAGCGCTTAGCACAGATACGCAGTATTTT
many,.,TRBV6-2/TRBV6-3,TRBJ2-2,CASTQGTDRTGELFF,TGTGCCAGCACCCAGGGGACCGACCGGACCGGGGAGCTGTTTTTT
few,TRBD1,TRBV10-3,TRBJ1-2,CAIGTGTGYSGYTF,TGTGCCATCGGCACCGGGACAGGGTACTCTGGCTACACCTTC
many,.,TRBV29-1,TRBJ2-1,CSVSPEDAYNEQFF,TGCAGCGTCTCTCCGGAGGACGCATACAATGAGCAGTTCTTC
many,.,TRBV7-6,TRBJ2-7,CASSLLPSKQYF,TGTGCCAGCAGCTTACTTCCGTCGAAGCAGTACTTC
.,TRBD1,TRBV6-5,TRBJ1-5,CASSSDRGNQPQHF,TGTGCCAGCAGTTCCGACAGGGGCAATCAGCCCCAGCATTTT
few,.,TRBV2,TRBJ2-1,CARSGTGVVRREGRYRDEQFF,TGTGCCAGATCCGGGACAGGGGTCGTTAGGCGGGAGGGCCGTTATCGCGATGAGCAGTTCTTC
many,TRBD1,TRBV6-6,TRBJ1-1,CASSQTDRGVTEAFF,TGTGCCAGCAGTCAGACGGACAGGGGTGTCACTGAAGCTTTCTTT
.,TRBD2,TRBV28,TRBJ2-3,CASSLGLADSTDTQYF,TGTGCCAGCAGTTTAGGACTAGCGGATAGCACAGATACGCAGTATTTT
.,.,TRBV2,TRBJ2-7,CASIGQPYEQYF,TGTGCCAGCATCGGACAGCCCTACGAGCAGTACTTC
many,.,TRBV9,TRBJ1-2,CASSVALAYGYTF,TGTGCCAGCAGCGTAGCCCTCGCCTATGGCTACACCTTC
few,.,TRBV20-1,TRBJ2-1,CSASIGSSYNEQFF,TGCAGTGCTAGTATCGGGTCCTCCTACAATGAGCAGTTCTTC
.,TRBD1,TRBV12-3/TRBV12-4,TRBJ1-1,CASSRQGQAEAFF,TGTGCCAGCAGTCGACAGGGCCAGGCTGAAGCTTTCTTT
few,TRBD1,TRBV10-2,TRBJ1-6,CASSTGAGSPLHF,TGCGCCAGCAGCACAGGGGCTGGATCACCCCTCCACTTT
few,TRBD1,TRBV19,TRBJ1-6,CASRDREDYNSPLHF,TGTGCCAGCCGGGACAGGGAAGATTATAATTCACCCCTCCACTTT
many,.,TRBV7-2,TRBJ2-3,CASSSKTGGGTDTQYF,TGTGCCAGCAGCTCAAAAACGGGGGGCGGCACAGATACGCAGTATTTT
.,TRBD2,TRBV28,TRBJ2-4,CASSPNGLGRTKNIQYF,TGTGCCAGCAGTCCCAACGGACTAGGCAGGACCAAAAACATTCAGTACTTC
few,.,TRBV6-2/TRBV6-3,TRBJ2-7,CASRPSGSPYEQYF,TGTGCCAGCAGGCCGAGCGGAAGTCCCTACGAGCAGTACTTC
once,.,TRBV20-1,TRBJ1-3,CSARDPQGGDTIYF,TGCAGTGCTAGAGATCCACAGGGAGGAGACACCATATATTTT
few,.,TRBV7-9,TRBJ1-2,CASSLVQGLYGYTF,TGTGCCAGCAGCTTAGTACAGGGCCTCTATGGCTACACCTTC
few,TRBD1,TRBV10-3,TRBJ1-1,CAISERDRAWRTEAFF,TGTGCCATCAGTGAGCGTGACAGGGCATGGCGCACTGAAGCTTTCTTT
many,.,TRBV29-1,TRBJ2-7,CSAILAGVTYEQYF,TGCAGCGCGATCCTAGCAGGAGTGACCTACGAGCAGTACTTC
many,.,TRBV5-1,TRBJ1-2,CASSFENYGYTF,TGCGCCAGCAGCTTTGAGAACTATGGCTACACCTTC
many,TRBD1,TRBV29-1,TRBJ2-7,CSVAQGRGEQYF,TGCAGCGTTGCACAGGGGCGTGGGGAGCAGTACTTC
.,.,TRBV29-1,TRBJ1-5,CSVAGVGQPQHF,TGCAGCGTTGCAGGGGTCGGTCAGCCCCAGCATTTT
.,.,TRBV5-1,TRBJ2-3,CASSLAYGRGTDTQYF,TGCGCCAGCAGCTTGGCCTATGGAAGGGGAACAGATACGCAGTATTTT
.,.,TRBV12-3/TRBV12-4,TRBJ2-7,CASSPPLTYEQYF,TGTGCCAGCAGTCCCCCCCTAACCTACGAGCAGTACTTC
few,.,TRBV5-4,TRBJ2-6,CASNTDLMGGANVLTF,TGTGCCAGCAACACGGACCTGATGGGAGGGGCCAACGTCCTGACTTTC
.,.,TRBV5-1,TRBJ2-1,CASSLVLVRSYNEQFF,TGCGCCAGCAGCTTGGTGTTGGTGAGGTCCTACAATGAGCAGTTCTTC
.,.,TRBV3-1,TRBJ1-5,CASSQAGEHSNQPQHF,TGTGCCAGCAGCCAAGCAGGGGAGCACAGCAATCAGCCCCAGCATTTT
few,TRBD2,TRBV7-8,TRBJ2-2,CASSLAAGGTGELFF,TGTGCCAGCAGCTTAGCTGCGGGGGGGACCGGGGAGCTGTTTTTT